A single sample is the source of the 23 T cell receptor beta chains below, sequenced in a study of neoadjuvant anti-PD-1 for oral cavity cancer. Clones were read by immunoSEQ multiplex PCR, and TCRdb kept only the in-frame ones, dropping some. The repertoire holds approximately 15,000 clones, with roughly 69% as singletons. The sequenced sample was PBMCs, obtained before nivolumab (anti-PD-1) treatment. These receptors all come from a person aged 35-79 years with oral cavity squamous cell carcinoma.

This clone was picked up a small number of times. The rearrangement joins TRBV27 to TRBJ2-7; D is unresolved. Trimming stripped 3 bases from V and 0 bases from J, with 12 bases between. The CDR3 runs 15 residues. Per germline, CDR1 MNHEY and CDR2 SMNVEV (reference sequence). CDR3 in amino acids: CASSFGQALSYEQYF. The CDR3 region has the DNA TGTGCCAGCAGTTTTGGGCAGGCGCTCTCCTACGAGCAGTACTTC.

The chain employs TRBV5-1 and TRBJ1-1; D may be TRBD1 (6 bases). Between the trimmed V and J ends, which lost 1 base and 4 bases, there was a span of 17 bases. CDR1 is SGHRS, CDR2 YFSETQ, per germline. CDR3 size: 16 residues. In nucleotides, the CDR3 is TGCGCCAGCAGCTTGACGGCTGGGGGGCTAATCACTGAAGCTTTCTTT. Amino acid sequence: CASSLTAGGLITEAFF.

This chain's CDR3 is CASSADPGIGLQTEAFF. The CDR3 bases are TGCGCCAGCAGTGCGGATCCCGGGATAGGTTTGCAAACTGAAGCTTTCTTT. The chain recombines TRBV10-1 with TRBJ1-1; unclear D gene. Deletions cut 4 bases from V and 5 bases from J, with 23 bases between. This CDR3 region has 17 residues. The germline V gene encodes CDR1 WNHNN and CDR2 SYGVQD (reference sequence).

V usage is TRBV4-1 and J usage is TRBJ1-5; 8 bases are shared with TRBD1. Germline V lookup: CDR1 MGHRA, CDR2 YSYEKL. The CDR3 length is 17 residues. The V segment lost 2 bases and the J segment 4 bases; nucleotides outside the gene matches: 10. DNA for the CDR3: TGCGCCAGCAGCCAATCGGACAGGGTGAACAGTAATCAGCCCCAGCATTTT. It encodes CASSQSDRVNSNQPQHF.

The genes are TRBV7-3 and TRBJ2-1, with TRBD1 matching 10 bases. Germline V lookup: CDR1 SGHTA, CDR2 FQGTGA. The CDR3 has 14 amino acids. Trimming cost V 5 bases and J 10 bases; bases outside gene matches: 8. This chain's CDR3 is CASSRGQGSGEQFF. The CDR3 DNA reads as TGTGCCAGCAGCCGGGGACAGGGGTCCGGGGAGCAGTTCTTC. Drawing the rest from reference TRBV7-3 and TRBJ2-1, the complete variable domain is GAGVSQTPSNKVTEKGKYVELRCDPISGHTALYWYRQSLGQGPEFLIYFQGTGAADDSGLPNDRFFAVRPEGSVSTLKIQRTERGDSAVYLCASSRGQGSGEQFFGPGTRLTVL.

The rearrangement joins TRBV5-4 to TRBJ1-2; D unclear. Looked up from germline, CDR1 is SGHNT and CDR2 is YYREEE (reference sequence). The CDR3 is made up of 15 amino acids. V lost 3 bases and J lost 4, with 16 bases in between. CDR3 amino acids: CASSSYGPGSYGYTF. The DNA of the CDR3 is TGTGCCAGCAGCTCCTACGGGCCCGGGTCCTATGGCTACACCTTC.

The chain couples TRBV7-9 to TRBJ1-1; D might be TRBD1 (5 bases). This CDR3 region has 17 residues. Trimming removed 4 bases from V and 5 bases from J, with 23 bases in between. Germline lookup yields CDR1 SEHNR and CDR2 FQNEAQ (reference sequence). For the CDR3, the DNA is TGTGCCAGCAGCTATCCGGACCCGGTCGGGACTGATACTGAAGCTTTCTTT. This translates into CASSYPDPVGTDTEAFF.

The rearrangement joins TRBV10-2 to TRBJ2-3, with TRBD1 as a possible D gene (7 bases). V was pared by 2 bases and J by 6 bases, with 18 bases between. Germline V gene lookup returns CDR1 WSHSY and CDR2 SAAADI. The CDR3 sequence is 16 residues long. The CDR3 sequence is CASSESQGGLGDTQYF. The CDR3 DNA reads as TGCGCCAGCAGTGAGAGCCAGGGGGGATTGGGGGATACGCAGTATTTT.

A single count supports this clone. The chain links TRBV6-1 to TRBJ2-3, with unresolved D. Trimming took off 0 bases at V and 5 bases at J, with 15 bases between the two ends. Germline CDR1 is MNHNS and CDR2 is SASEGT. The CDR3 runs to 16 residues. CDR3 bases: TGTGCCAGCAGTGAAGCCGGCCCCATGAGAGGAGATACGCAGTATTTT. Its translation: CASSEAGPMRGDTQYF.

The chain has TRBV2 and TRBJ2-5; 14 bases are shared with TRBD2. The CDR3 extends over 17 amino acids. V was clipped by 7 bases and J by 2 bases; unmatched bases: 9. Germline values: CDR1 SNHLY, CDR2 FYNNEI. CDR3 sequence reads: CASTWTSGRLGQETQYF. CDR3 in DNA: TGTGCCAGCACCTGGACTAGCGGGAGGCTGGGGCAAGAGACCCAGTACTTC.

The V and J genes are TRBV15 and TRBJ1-4; D perhaps matches TRBD1 (6 bases). CDR3 length equals 15 residues. The germline V gene encodes CDR1 LNHNV and CDR2 YYDKDF (reference sequence). Trimming cost V 0 bases and J 3 bases, with 8 bases left between them. CDR3 loop: CATSRERTANEKLFF. CDR3 sequence (DNA): TGTGCCACCAGCAGAGAAAGGACAGCTAATGAAAAACTGTTTTTT. The whole variable domain, remainder taken from reference TRBV15 and TRBJ1-4, is DAMVIQNPRYQVTQFGKPVTLSCSQTLNHNVMYWYQQKSSQAPKLLFHYYDKDFNNEADTPDNFQSRRPNTSFCFLDIRSPGLGDTAMYLCATSRERTANEKLFFGSGTQLSVL.

This chain connects TRBV13 to TRBJ2-7; no firm D call. The germline V gene has CDR1 PRHDT and CDR2 FYEKMQ (reference sequence). CDR3 length: 14 residues. The germline V and J ends were trimmed by 5 bases and 7 bases, with 18 bases remaining between them. The CDR3 reads CASSPPGYFPEQYF. CDR3 nucleotide sequence: TGTGCCAGCAGCCCGCCCGGGTATTTTCCGGAGCAGTACTTC.

The J gene is TRBJ1-2, the V gene TRBV11-2; a possible D gene is TRBD1 (6 bases). Germline values: CDR1 SGHAT, CDR2 FQNNGV. V was clipped by 4 bases and J by 8 bases, with 20 bases between them. The CDR3 extends over 15 amino acids. The CDR3 region is CASSSLTQGLKGYTF. Written as DNA, the CDR3 is TGTGCCAGCAGCTCTTTGACACAGGGTCTAAAGGGCTACACCTTC. Full variable domain (missing parts from reference TRBV11-2 and TRBJ1-2): EAGVAQSPRYKIIEKRQSVAFWCNPISGHATLYWYQQILGQGPKLLIQFQNNGVVDDSQLPKDRFSAERLKGVDSTLKIQPAKLEDSAVYLCASSSLTQGLKGYTFGSGTRLTVV.

The rearrangement links TRBV10-1 to TRBJ2-7, with 11 bases aligning to TRBD2. The CDR3 loop spans 13 amino acids. V lost 5 bases, J lost 12 bases, and 9 bases stayed unmatched. CDR1 WNHNN and CDR2 SYGVQD come from the germline V gene (reference sequence). CDR3 DNA: TGCGCCAGCAGTCAAGAACTAGCGGGAGTACGGTACTTC. Residues: CASSQELAGVRYF.

The rearrangement joins TRBV7-6 to TRBJ2-7, with 9 bases lining up with TRBD1. Losses at the gene ends were 2 bases for V and 2 bases for J; bases not matched to a gene: 4. This CDR3 has 15 amino acids. CDR1 is SGHVS and CDR2 is FNYEAQ in the germline V gene. CDR3 protein: CASSLSGTGPYEQYF. In DNA, the CDR3 is TGTGCCAGCAGCTTATCCGGGACAGGGCCCTACGAGCAGTACTTC. The variable domain in full, with the rest retrieved from reference TRBV7-6 and TRBJ2-7, is GAGVSQSPRYKVTKRGQDVALRCDPISGHVSLYWYRQALGQGPEFLTYFNYEAQQDKSGLPNDRFSAERPEGSISTLTIQRTEQRDSAMYRCASSLSGTGPYEQYFGPGTRLTVT.

This chain connects TRBV4-1 to TRBJ1-1; TRBD1 agrees at 9 bases. CDR1 is MGHRA and CDR2 is YSYEKL in the germline V gene. The CDR3 consists of 15 residues. V was pared by 4 bases and J by 3 bases, with 6 bases of the junction left unmatched. Here the CDR3 reads CASSRSTGGYTEAFF. The CDR3 DNA reads as TGCGCCAGCAGCCGATCAACAGGGGGCTACACTGAAGCTTTCTTT.

This rearrangement joins TRBV5-4 to TRBJ2-7, with 9 bases lining up with TRBD2. V was clipped by 2 bases and J by 4 bases; unmatched bases: 7. Germline V gene sequence: CDR1 SGHNT, CDR2 YYREEE (reference sequence). The CDR3 loop spans 15 amino acids. The CDR3 spells CASSFQGLALYEQYF. The CDR3 DNA reads TGTGCCAGCAGCTTTCAAGGACTAGCGTTATACGAGCAGTACTTC.

This clone was detected only a few times. J is TRBJ1-2 and V is TRBV30; 9 nucleotides agree with TRBD1. V lost 0 bases, J lost 6 bases, and 11 bases stayed unmatched. The CDR3 has 16 residues. Germline CDR1 reads GTSNPN; CDR2 reads SVGIG (reference sequence). CDR3: CAWSVLASGTGNGYTF. The CDR3 DNA follows: TGTGCCTGGAGTGTACTGGCGTCGGGGACAGGGAATGGCTACACCTTC.

The J gene is TRBJ1-1, the V gene TRBV6-5; D unclear. CDR3 length: 13 residues. The V end lost 0 bases, the J end lost 8 bases, and 10 bases lay between the germline ends. Germline CDR1 MNHEY, CDR2 SVGAGI. CDR3 in DNA: TGTGCCAGCAGTTACTCGATTGCGACGGAAGCTTTCTTT. This codes for CASSYSIATEAFF.

This clone was recorded a few times. The chain couples TRBV19 to TRBJ1-3, with D possibly being TRBD1 (5 bases). V lost 5 bases and J lost 0, with 17 bases in between. Germline V gene lookup returns CDR1 LNHDA and CDR2 SQIVND (reference sequence). CDR3 length equals 17 residues. The CDR3 nucleotides read TGTGCCAGTAGTGAAAGGACACCATCATACTCTGGAAACACCATATATTTT. Amino acids: CASSERTPSYSGNTIYF.

The CDR3 here is CAISSQETQYF. The CDR3, as DNA: TGTGCCATCAGTTCCCAAGAGACCCAGTACTTC. This sequence joins TRBV10-3 and TRBJ2-5; D gene unclear. Trimming shortened V by 5 bases and J by 1 base, and 2 bases separated the two germline ends. The length of the CDR3 is 11 residues. Germline V gene lookup returns CDR1 ENHRY and CDR2 SYGVKD.

The chain links TRBV9 to TRBJ2-5; 9 nucleotides match TRBD2. The CDR3 spans 13 residues. From germline, CDR1 is SGDLS and CDR2 YYNGEE. V gave up 2 bases and J gave up 7 bases; unmatched junction bases: 3. The CDR3 DNA reads as TGTGCCAGCAGCGTTAGCGGGGGAGGGACCCAGTACTTC. Its protein is CASSVSGGGTQYF.

The genes are TRBV20-1 and TRBJ2-7; D is unclear. There are 11 residues in the CDR3. Germline CDR1 DFQATT, CDR2 SNEGSKA (reference sequence). V was pared by 3 bases and J by 5 bases, with 8 bases between. CDR3 amino acids: CSARGGDEQYF. The DNA for the CDR3 is TGCAGTGCTAGGGGTGGGGACGAGCAGTACTTC.